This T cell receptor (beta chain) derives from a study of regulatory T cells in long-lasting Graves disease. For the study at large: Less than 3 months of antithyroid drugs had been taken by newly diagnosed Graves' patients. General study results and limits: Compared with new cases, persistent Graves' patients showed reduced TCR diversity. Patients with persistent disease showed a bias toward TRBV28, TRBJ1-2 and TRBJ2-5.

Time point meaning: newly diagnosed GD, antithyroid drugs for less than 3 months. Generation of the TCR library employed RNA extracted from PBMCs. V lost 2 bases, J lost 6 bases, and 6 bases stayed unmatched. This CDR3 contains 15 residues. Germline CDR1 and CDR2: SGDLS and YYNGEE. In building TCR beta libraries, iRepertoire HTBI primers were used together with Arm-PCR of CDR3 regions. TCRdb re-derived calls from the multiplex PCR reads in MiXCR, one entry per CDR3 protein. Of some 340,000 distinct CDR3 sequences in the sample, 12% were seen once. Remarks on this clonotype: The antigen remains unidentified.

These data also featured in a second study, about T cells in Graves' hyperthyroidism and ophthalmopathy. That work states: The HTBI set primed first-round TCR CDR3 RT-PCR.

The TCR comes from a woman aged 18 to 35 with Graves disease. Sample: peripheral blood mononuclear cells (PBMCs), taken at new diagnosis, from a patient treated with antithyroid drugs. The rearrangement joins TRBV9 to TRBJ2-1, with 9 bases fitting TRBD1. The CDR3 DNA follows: TGTGCCAGCAGCGTGTCGGGACAGGGCGGCAATGAGCAGTTCTTC. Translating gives CASSVSGQGGNEQFF.